This TCR beta chain was identified in a study of T cells after yellow fever vaccination. For TCR, cDNA came from 5'RACE template switching, which added a universal primer site and UMIs. TCRdb re-called the 5' RACE reads with MiXCR, one entry per CDR3 protein. The sample yields some 390,000 distinct CDR3 sequences, approximately 18% seen once. This clonotype was detected ten times or more. Its antigen is not identified. The study, taken as a whole, reports: The appearance of a small share of clonotypes in both CD4 and CD8 compartments was observed. FACS-sorted repertoires could contain abundant clonotypes contaminating from the bulk population.

The sample here was PBMCs, taken before the yellow fever booster vaccination. The TCR comes from a man younger than 35 who received the YFV17D yellow fever vaccine.

The CDR3 bases are TGTGCCAGCAGTCCAGGGGAGGGAGATACGCAGTATTTT. This sequence encodes CASSPGEGDTQYF. The chain employs TRBV12-3 or TRBV12-4 and TRBJ2-3; possibly TRBD2 for D (7 bases). This CDR3 is built from 13 residues. With 5 bases removed from V and 5 bases from J, the gap between germline ends came to 11 bases.